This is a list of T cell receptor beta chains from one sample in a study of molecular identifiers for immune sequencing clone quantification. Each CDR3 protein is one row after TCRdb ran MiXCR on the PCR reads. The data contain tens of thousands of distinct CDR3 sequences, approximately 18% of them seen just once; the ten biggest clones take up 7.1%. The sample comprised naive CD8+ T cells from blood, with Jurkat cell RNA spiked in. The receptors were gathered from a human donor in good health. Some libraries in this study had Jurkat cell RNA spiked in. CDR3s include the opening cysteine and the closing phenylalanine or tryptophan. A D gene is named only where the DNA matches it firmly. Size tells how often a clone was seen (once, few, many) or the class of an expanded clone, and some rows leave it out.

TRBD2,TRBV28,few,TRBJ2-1,CASSFGGLASYNEQFF,TGTGCCAGCAGTTTTGGAGGACTAGCGTCCTACAATGAGCAGTTCTTC
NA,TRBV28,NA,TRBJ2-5,CASSLYEKLPQETQYF,TGTGCCAGCAGTTTATATGAGAAATTACCACAAGAGACCCAGTACTTC
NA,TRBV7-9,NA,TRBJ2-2,CASSLQGRNTGELFF,TGTGCCAGCAGCTTACAGGGACGGAACACCGGGGAGCTGTTTTTT
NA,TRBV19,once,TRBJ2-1,CASSKGPLFSNEQFF,TGTGCCAGTAGTAAGGGACCCCTATTTTCCAATGAGCAGTTCTTC
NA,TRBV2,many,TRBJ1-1,CASRDDSAWAEAFF,TGTGCCAGCAGGGACGACTCAGCCTGGGCTGAAGCTTTCTTT
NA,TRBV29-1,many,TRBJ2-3,CSVEDRLGHHTDTQYF,TGCAGCGTTGAAGATCGGTTGGGGCACCACACAGATACGCAGTATTTT
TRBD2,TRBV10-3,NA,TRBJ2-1,CAINDGTSGSYNEQFF,TGTGCCATCAACGACGGGACTAGCGGGTCATACAATGAGCAGTTCTTC
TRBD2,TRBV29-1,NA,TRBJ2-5,CSVNPSGHQETQYF,TGCAGCGTTAATCCTAGCGGACACCAAGAGACCCAGTACTTC
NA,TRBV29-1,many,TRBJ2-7,CSVEGWQPQPYEQYF,TGCAGCGTTGAAGGTTGGCAGCCTCAACCCTACGAGCAGTACTTC
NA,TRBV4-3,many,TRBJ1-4,CASSQDQTGPFEKLFF,TGCGCCAGCAGCCAAGATCAGACAGGCCCCTTTGAAAAACTGTTTTTT
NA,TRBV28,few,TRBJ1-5,CASQRQVTQPQHF,TGTGCCAGTCAAAGACAGGTGACTCAGCCCCAGCATTTT
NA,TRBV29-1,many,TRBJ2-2,CSVEEWTGELFF,TGCAGCGTTGAAGAGTGGACCGGGGAGCTGTTTTTT
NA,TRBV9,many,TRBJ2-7,CASSVDGSYEQYF,TGTGCCAGCAGCGTAGACGGGAGCTACGAGCAGTACTTC
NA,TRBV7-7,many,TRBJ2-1,CASSISSYNEQFF,TGTGCTAGCAGCATTAGCTCCTACAATGAGCAGTTCTTC
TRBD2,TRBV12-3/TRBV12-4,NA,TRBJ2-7,CASSLVSGRGEQYF,TGTGCCAGCAGTCTTGTTAGCGGGAGGGGCGAGCAGTACTTC
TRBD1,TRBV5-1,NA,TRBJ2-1,CASSLAPGGYDEQFF,TGCGCCAGCAGCTTGGCCCCAGGGGGCTACGATGAGCAGTTCTTC
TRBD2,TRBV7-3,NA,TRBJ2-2,CASSTTPLAANTGELFF,TGTGCCAGCAGCACCACCCCCCTAGCGGCTAACACCGGGGAGCTGTTTTTT
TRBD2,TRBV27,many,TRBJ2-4,CASSSLANKNIQYF,TGTGCCAGCAGTTCACTAGCGAACAAAAACATTCAGTACTTC
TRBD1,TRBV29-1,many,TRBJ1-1,CSIWGQGGTEAFF,TGCAGCATCTGGGGGCAGGGGGGGACTGAAGCTTTCTTT
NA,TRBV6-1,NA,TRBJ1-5,CASSVQAGLALTDTQHF,TGTGCCAGCAGTGTTCAGGCCGGACTAGCCTTAACAGATACGCAGCATTTT
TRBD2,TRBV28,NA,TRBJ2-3,CASSTRDYNPDTQYF,TGTGCCAGCAGTACCCGGGACTATAACCCAGATACGCAGTATTTT
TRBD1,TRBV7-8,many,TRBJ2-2,CASLRDRLISGELFF,TGTGCCAGTCTCCGGGACAGGCTTATCTCCGGGGAGCTGTTTTTT
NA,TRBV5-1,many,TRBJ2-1,CASSLATQGYEQFF,TGCGCCAGCAGCTTGGCAACTCAGGGTTATGAGCAGTTCTTC
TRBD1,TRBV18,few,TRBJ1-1,CASSEQGAGTEAFF,TGTGCCAGCTCAGAACAGGGGGCGGGAACTGAAGCTTTCTTT
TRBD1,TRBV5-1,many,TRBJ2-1,CASSTQGQGGSEQFF,TGCGCCAGCAGCACTCAGGGACAGGGCGGGAGTGAGCAGTTCTTC
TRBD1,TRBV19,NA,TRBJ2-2,CASTYTDRVPGELFF,TGTGCCAGTACCTACACAGACAGGGTACCCGGGGAGCTGTTTTTT
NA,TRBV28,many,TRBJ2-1,CASSTRSSDEQFF,TGTGCCAGCAGTACCCGTAGCAGCGATGAGCAGTTCTTC
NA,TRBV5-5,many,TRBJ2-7,CASSIWDNSYEQYF,TGTGCCAGCAGCATTTGGGACAACTCCTACGAGCAGTACTTC
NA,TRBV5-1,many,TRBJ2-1,CASSLEAAYNEQFF,TGCGCCAGCAGCTTGGAGGCTGCCTACAATGAGCAGTTCTTC
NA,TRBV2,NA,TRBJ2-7,CASSEPQSSYEQYF,TGTGCCAGCAGTGAACCACAAAGCTCCTACGAGCAGTACTTC
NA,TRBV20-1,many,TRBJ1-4,CSARAGMGEKLFF,TGCAGTGCCAGGGCGGGGATGGGGGAAAAACTGTTTTTT
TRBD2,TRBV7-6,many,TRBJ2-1,CASSSLAGAYNEQFF,TGTGCCAGCAGCTCACTAGCGGGAGCTTACAATGAGCAGTTCTTC
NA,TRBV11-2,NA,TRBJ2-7,CANSLGDYEQYF,TGTGCCAACAGCTTAGGGGACTACGAGCAGTACTTC
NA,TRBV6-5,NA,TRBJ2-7,CASSSRDTSEYEQYF,TGTGCCAGCAGTTCCCGGGACACCTCGGAGTACGAGCAGTACTTC
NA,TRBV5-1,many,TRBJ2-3,CASSLDSFTDTQYF,TGCGCCAGCAGTTTGGACAGTTTCACAGATACGCAGTATTTT
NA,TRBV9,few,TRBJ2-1,CASSGGVGGVDEQFF,TGTGCCAGCAGCGGCGGGGTAGGGGGCGTCGATGAGCAGTTCTTC
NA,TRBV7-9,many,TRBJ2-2,CASSSANTGELFF,TGTGCCAGCAGCTCCGCGAACACCGGGGAGCTGTTTTTT
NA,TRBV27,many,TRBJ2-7,CASSLQVPTGGAYEQYF,TGTGCCAGCAGTTTACAAGTCCCCACGGGCGGGGCCTACGAGCAGTACTTC
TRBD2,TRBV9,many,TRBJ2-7,CASSPRGLAGGIYEQYF,TGTGCCAGCAGCCCCCGAGGACTAGCGGGAGGGATCTACGAGCAGTACTTC
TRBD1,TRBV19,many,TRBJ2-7,CASSTGTGGSYEQYF,TGTGCCAGTAGTACCGGGACAGGAGGCTCCTACGAGCAGTACTTC
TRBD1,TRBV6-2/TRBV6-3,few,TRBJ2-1,CAANTLGQAYNEQFF,TGTGCCGCGAATACTCTGGGACAGGCGTACAATGAGCAGTTCTTC
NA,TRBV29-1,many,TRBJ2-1,CSVGYEQFF,TGCAGCGTTGGTTATGAGCAGTTCTTC
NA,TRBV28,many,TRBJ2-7,CASRSLRPVRESYEQYF,TGTGCCAGCAGGTCCCTGAGGCCGGTCAGGGAATCCTACGAGCAGTACTTC
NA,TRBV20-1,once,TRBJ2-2,CSARGEFGELFF,TGCAGTGCTAGAGGGGAGTTCGGGGAGCTGTTTTTT
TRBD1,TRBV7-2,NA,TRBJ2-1,CASSLGTGFGGNEQFF,TGTGCCAGCAGCTTGGGGACAGGGTTTGGAGGCAATGAGCAGTTCTTC
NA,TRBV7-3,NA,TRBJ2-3,CASSSPPTDTQYF,TGTGCCAGCAGCTCCCCGCCGACAGATACGCAGTATTTT
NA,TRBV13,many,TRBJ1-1,CASSLLSDPEAFF,TGTGCCAGCAGCCTTCTCTCGGACCCTGAAGCTTTCTTT
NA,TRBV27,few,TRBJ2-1,CASETPAPGNEQFF,TGTGCCAGCGAAACTCCGGCCCCCGGCAATGAGCAGTTCTTC
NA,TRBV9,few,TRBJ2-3,CASGEGGRTDTQYF,TGTGCCAGCGGAGAGGGGGGGCGCACAGATACGCAGTATTTT
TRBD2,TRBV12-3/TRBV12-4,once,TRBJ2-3,CASSHTPGGTSTDTQYF,TGTGCCAGCAGCCACACCCCGGGGGGAACTAGCACAGATACGCAGTATTTT
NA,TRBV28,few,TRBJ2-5,CASTPGSKTQYF,TGTGCCAGCACCCCTGGGTCAAAGACCCAGTACTTC
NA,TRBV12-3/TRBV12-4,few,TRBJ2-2,CASSFENTGELFF,TGTGCCAGCAGTTTTGAGAACACCGGGGAGCTGTTTTTT
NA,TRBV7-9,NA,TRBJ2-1,CASSLNGLGDEQFF,TGTGCCAGCAGCTTAAATGGGCTGGGAGATGAGCAGTTCTTC
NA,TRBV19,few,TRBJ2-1,CASSIGNEQFF,TGTGCCAGTAGTATTGGTAATGAGCAGTTCTTC
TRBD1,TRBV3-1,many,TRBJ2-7,CASSQITNDRDYEQYF,TGTGCCAGCAGCCAGATAACAAATGACAGGGACTACGAGCAGTACTTC